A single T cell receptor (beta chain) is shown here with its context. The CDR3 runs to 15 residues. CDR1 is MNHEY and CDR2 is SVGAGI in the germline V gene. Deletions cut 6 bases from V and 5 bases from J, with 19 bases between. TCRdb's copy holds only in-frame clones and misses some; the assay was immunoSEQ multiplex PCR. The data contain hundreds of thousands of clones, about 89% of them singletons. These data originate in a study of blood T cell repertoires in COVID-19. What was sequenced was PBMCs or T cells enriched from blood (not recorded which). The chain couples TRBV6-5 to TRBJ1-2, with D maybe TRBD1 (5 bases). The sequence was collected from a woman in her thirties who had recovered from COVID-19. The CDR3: CASSHSRGGPYGYTF. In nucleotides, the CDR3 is TGTGCCAGCAGCCACTCCCGGGGGGGACCTTATGGCTACACCTTC.